The 28 T cell receptor beta chains below were found in one sample sequenced in a study of shared clonotypes between healthy human individuals. The data were produced by immunoSEQ multiplex PCR, yet TCRdb's version contains in-frame clones alone and is incomplete. The sample has about 1.5 million clones; approximately 98% are singletons. The sample comprised naive CD4+ T cells sorted from blood. Subset: CD45RA+ positively selected. Receptor source: a man aged 30 to 45 in good health.

This rearrangement joins TRBV5-4 to TRBJ2-7; unclear D gene. The V gene lost 3 bases and the J gene lost 6 bases, with 10 bases spanning the gap. The CDR3 spans 12 residues. Germline-derived CDR1 and CDR2 are SGHNT and YYREEE (reference sequence). The CDR3 DNA reads as TGTGCCAGCAGCTCCTACGAACGCGAGCAGTACTTC. It yields the protein CASSSYEREQYF.

The chain links TRBV6-1 to TRBJ2-7, with 7 bases matching TRBD1. Germline-derived CDR1 and CDR2 are MNHNS and SASEGT. The length of the CDR3 is 13 residues. Trimming removed 6 bases from V and 2 bases from J; junction bases left unmatched: 4. The CDR3 DNA is TGTGCCAGCAGGGGACAGTTCCCCTACGAGCAGTACTTC. This encodes CASRGQFPYEQYF.

The chain recombines TRBV5-3 with TRBJ2-7; 8 positions agree with TRBD2. TRBV5-3 is flagged as an ORF with uncertain function. This CDR3 contains 16 residues. Trimming cost V 4 bases and J 0 bases; bases outside gene matches: 9. The CDR3 spells CARSRRLAIRSYEQYF. DNA of the CDR3: TGTGCCAGAAGCCGAAGACTAGCGATCCGCTCCTACGAGCAGTACTTC.

The chain couples TRBV28 to TRBJ2-7; 13 nucleotides agree with TRBD2. J gave up 7 bases and V 5 bases, and 14 bases lay outside the gene matches. Germline CDR1 reads MDHEN; CDR2 reads SYDVKM. The CDR3 is 17 residues long. CDR3 sequence: CASSPALGLAGVGEQYF. The CDR3 DNA sequence: TGTGCCAGCAGTCCCGCCCTCGGACTAGCGGGAGTTGGTGAGCAGTACTTC.

This chain links TRBV19 with TRBJ1-2; D is unresolved. CDR3 size: 16 residues. Germline assignment: CDR1 LNHDA and CDR2 SQIVND (reference sequence). Trimming stripped 7 bases from V and 5 bases from J, with 23 bases between. The CDR3 region is CASTPSGVGSAYGYTF. CDR3 nucleotides: TGTGCCAGTACCCCATCCGGGGTGGGAAGTGCGTATGGCTACACCTTC.

The chain is built from TRBV6-5 and TRBJ1-3; D not certain. V dropped 6 bases and J dropped 5 bases, with 11 bases sitting between them. The CDR3 totals 13 residues. Germline V lookup: CDR1 MNHEY, CDR2 SVGAGI. The DNA of the CDR3 is TGTGCCAGCAGCCTAAATGCAAGAAACACCATATATTTT. Translating gives CASSLNARNTIYF.

This clone was observed a single time. This chain uses TRBV28 with TRBJ1-2; D gene unclear. The V gene lost 4 bases and the J gene lost 5 bases, with 5 bases spanning the gap. CDR1 and CDR2 from the germline V gene are MDHEN and SYDVKM. This CDR3 contains 11 residues. CDR3 in DNA: TGTGCCAGCAGTTATCAATATGGCTACACCTTC. Translation gives CASSYQYGYTF.

The chain employs TRBV15 and TRBJ2-7; D is possibly TRBD2 (6 bases). Trimming cost V 0 bases and J 2 bases, with 14 bases left between them. The germline CDR1 and CDR2 sequences are LNHNV and YYDKDF (reference sequence). This CDR3 is built from 16 residues. The CDR3 sequence: CATSRDPGSGPYEQYF. Written as DNA, the CDR3 is TGTGCCACCAGCAGAGATCCCGGGAGCGGTCCCTACGAGCAGTACTTC.

This clone appeared once. The chain combines TRBV4-1 with TRBJ1-2; 9 bases match TRBD1. CDR1 and CDR2 from the germline V gene are MGHRA and YSYEKL. The CDR3 has 18 residues. J lost 0 bases, V lost 4 bases, and 12 bases had no gene match. CDR3 amino acids: CASSPGQGRLAPNYGYTF. DNA of the CDR3: TGCGCCAGCAGCCCAGGACAGGGGCGCCTTGCTCCTAACTATGGCTACACCTTC.

The chain is built from TRBV10-1 and TRBJ2-2, with D tentatively TRBD1 (6 bases). Trimming stripped 9 bases from V and 7 bases from J, with 15 bases between. The CDR3 contains 13 residues. Germline-derived CDR1 and CDR2 are WNHNN and SYGVQD (reference sequence). The CDR3 DNA is TGCGCCAGTAGCCCGGGACATCGCGGGGAGCTGTTTTTT. Translating it yields CASSPGHRGELFF.

This chain connects TRBV21-1 to TRBJ2-7; the D segment call TRBD2 is taken from the table without a DNA check. TRBV21-1 is annotated as a pseudogene. CDR3 length: 13 residues. The CDR3 bases are TGTGCCACCGCCGGGACTAGCGTCTACGAGCAGTACTTC. This gives the protein CATAGTSVYEQYF.

Notes on this clone: The DNA is left out, because the CDR3 cannot be placed on it with certainty; the CDR3 is given as TCRdb lists it. The V call is TRBV18, the J call TRBJ2-2. Germline assignment: CDR1 KGHSH and CDR2 LQKENI. The CDR3 numbers 19 amino acids, ends counted. The CDR3 is CACASSLPPGPANTGELFF.

The chain links TRBV28 to TRBJ1-4, with TRBD1 as a possible D gene (5 bases). The germline V gene has CDR1 MDHEN and CDR2 SYDVKM. The CDR3 is made up of 13 amino acids. Deletions cut 6 bases from V and 8 bases from J, with 13 bases between. For the CDR3, the DNA is TGTGCCAGCAGCCCCAGATGGGGGGAAAAACTGTTTTTT. It is translated as CASSPRWGEKLFF.

This chain links TRBV27 with TRBJ2-2; D may be TRBD1 (6 bases). Per germline, CDR1 MNHEY and CDR2 SMNVEV (reference sequence). The germline V and J ends were trimmed by 1 base and 1 base, with 13 bases remaining between them. The CDR3 totals 17 residues. CDR3 loop: CASSLWGRGRNTGELFF. DNA for the CDR3: TGTGCCAGCAGTTTATGGGGCAGGGGCAGGAACACCGGGGAGCTGTTTTTT.

V gene TRBV9 combines with J gene TRBJ1-1, with TRBD1 identical over 11 bases. Germline CDR1 SGDLS, CDR2 YYNGEE. The CDR3 has 21 residues. The ends lost 3 bases at V and 5 bases at J; junction bases unmatched: 24. CDR3 sequence reads: CASSGRTVPVRTGGERTEAFF. The CDR3 region has the DNA TGTGCCAGCAGCGGGAGAACAGTACCCGTGCGGACAGGGGGCGAGAGGACTGAAGCTTTCTTT.

The chain employs TRBV5-6 and TRBJ1-2; tentative D call: TRBD1 (6 bases). Germline loops: CDR1 SGHDT, CDR2 YYEEEE. Trimming took 1 base from V and 0 from J, leaving 13 bases between them. This CDR3 spans 16 amino acids. CDR3 in DNA: TGTGCCAGCAGCTTGTACGGACAGCTTACTAACTATGGCTACACCTTC. This codes for CASSLYGQLTNYGYTF.

This rearrangement joins TRBV28 to TRBJ1-2; D is unclear. The CDR3 extends over 11 amino acids. V was shortened by 5 bases and J by 7 bases, with 8 bases between the two germline ends. From germline, CDR1 is MDHEN and CDR2 SYDVKM. This CDR3 reads CASSLGPGYTF. CDR3 DNA: TGTGCCAGCAGTCTCGGACCTGGCTACACCTTC.

The chain employs TRBV5-4 and TRBJ1-1; unclear D gene. Per the germline V gene, CDR1 is SGHNT and CDR2 is YYREEE (reference sequence). V lost 0 bases and J 3 bases, leaving 12 bases between the germline ends. The CDR3 covers 15 residues. CDR3 DNA sequence: TGTGCCAGCAGCTTGGCACGGGCCTCCCACACTGAAGCTTTCTTT. Its protein product is CASSLARASHTEAFF.

The V gene is TRBV25-1, the J gene TRBJ2-6; 7 bases match TRBD2. This CDR3 region has 15 residues. CDR1 is MGHDK and CDR2 is SYGVNS in the germline V gene. With V trimmed by 4 bases and J by 0 bases, 0 bases remained unmatched. The CDR3 is CASSGDYSGANVLTF. DNA for the CDR3: TGTGCCAGCAGTGGGGACTACTCTGGGGCCAACGTCCTGACTTTC.

Note on this clone: This sample includes further DNA sequences coding for the same CDR3. The chain recombines TRBV20-1 with TRBJ2-7; either TRBD1 or TRBD2 may supply D (5 bases each). Germline V CDR1 and CDR2: DFQATT, SNEGSKA (reference sequence). Trimming removed 5 bases from V and 4 bases from J, with 9 bases in between. CDR3 length: 11 residues. The CDR3 sequence is CSASGSYEQYF. The DNA of the CDR3 is TGCAGTGCTTCAGGGAGTTACGAGCAGTACTTC.

This sequence joins TRBV4-2 and TRBJ2-1, with 7 bases lining up with TRBD1. CDR3 length: 11 residues. The ends lost 4 bases at V and 14 bases at J; junction bases unmatched: 5. Germline loops: CDR1 LGHNA, CDR2 YNFKEQ. In DNA form, the CDR3 reads TGTGCCAGCAGCCTCGGACAGGAGGAGTTCTTC. This codes for CASSLGQEEFF.

J is TRBJ2-1 and V is TRBV29-1, with D maybe TRBD2 (5 bases). Germline V gene data show CDR1 as SQVTM and CDR2 as ANQGSEA. This CDR3 comprises 14 residues. V lost 1 base and J lost 2, with 9 bases in between. The CDR3 DNA reads as TGCAGCGTTGAAGGGCGGGCGGCCTACAATGAGCAGTTCTTC. It specifies CSVEGRAAYNEQFF.

This clone was seen only a few times. Other DNA variants within this sample encode the same CDR3. CDR3 nucleotides: TGCGCCAGCAGCTTGGGGGGCGCAGATACGCAGTATTTT. Residues: CASSLGGADTQYF. This rearrangement joins TRBV5-1 to TRBJ2-3; TRBD1 is a possible D gene (5 bases). CDR3 size: 13 residues. The V end was cut by 0 bases, the J end by 4 bases, with 6 bases between. The germline V gene has CDR1 SGHRS and CDR2 YFSETQ.

The chain links TRBV7-9 to TRBJ1-2; no clear D gene. Trimming pared 5 bases from V and 14 bases from J, leaving 15 bases between. This CDR3 is built from 11 residues. Germline CDR1 and CDR2: SEHNR and FQNEAQ (reference sequence). The CDR3: CASSLPFLFTF. CDR3 in DNA: TGTGCCAGCAGCCTCCCGTTTTTGTTTACCTTC.

As regards this clone: The junction departs from the called germline gene at one end, perhaps through a read error. The V gene is TRBV5-1, the J gene TRBJ2-3; 9 nucleotides line up with TRBD2. CDR1 is SGHRS, CDR2 YFSETQ, per germline. The CDR3 has 12 residues. The CDR3 is CASSLESGGLHF. The CDR3 coding sequence is TGCGCCAGCAGCTTGGAAAGCGGGGGGCTGCATTTT.

This chain uses TRBV5-1 with TRBJ1-2, with a weak D call TRBD1 (6 bases). This CDR3 has 16 residues. The V end lost 1 base, the J end lost 0 bases, and 13 bases lay between the germline ends. Germline CDR1 SGHRS, CDR2 YFSETQ. Here the CDR3 reads CASSLYRETANYGYTF. The CDR3 DNA sequence: TGCGCCAGCAGCTTGTACAGGGAAACGGCTAACTATGGCTACACCTTC.

The V call is TRBV7-3, the J call TRBJ2-7; D not certain. V lost 0 bases and J 7 bases, leaving 10 bases between the germline ends. Germline assignment: CDR1 SGHTA and CDR2 FQGTGA. The CDR3 spans 13 residues. The CDR3 DNA sequence: TGTGCCAGCAGCTTAACGTCGTATGGGGAGCAGTACTTC. It is translated as CASSLTSYGEQYF.

The chain carries TRBV29-1 and TRBJ1-2; weak D call: TRBD1 (5 bases). Trimming removed 8 bases at V and 2 bases at J, with 15 bases between. CDR1 SQVTM and CDR2 ANQGSEA come from the germline V gene. The CDR3 length is 13 residues. The CDR3 DNA reads as TGCAGCTCCCGGTCCGACAGAAACTATGGCTACACCTTC. Translation gives CSSRSDRNYGYTF.